These T cell receptor beta chains were read from a single sample in a study of blood T cell repertoires in COVID-19. Here immunoSEQ multiplex PCR was the method, and the copy in TCRdb shows in-frame clones only, minus some. This table has about 240,000 clones, around 86% appearing once. The sample comprised peripheral blood. Source of these receptors: a woman aged 60-75 years with active or convalescent COVID-19. Each CDR3 is given with its conserved first and last residue. A D gene is named only where the DNA matches it firmly. Rows may omit the clone size; those that give it use once, few, many or a size class.

>TRBJ1-1|TRBD1|TRBV7-2|NA
CASSLVAIVETGGLEAFF
TGTGCCAGCAGCTTAGTGGCTATAGTTGAGACAGGGGGCCTTGAAGCTTTCTTT
>TRBJ2-1|TRBD2|TRBV18|NA
CASSPRTSGGAYNEQFF
TGTGCCAGCTCACCACGTACTAGCGGGGGGGCCTACAATGAGCAGTTCTTC
>TRBJ2-7|TRBD2|TRBV6-5|NA
CASSSTWEGSVYEQYF
TGTGCCAGCAGTTCTACCTGGGAGGGGTCGGTGTACGAGCAGTACTTC
>TRBJ1-1|NA|TRBV5-4|NA
CASSFTQQGNTEAFF
TGTGCCAGCAGCTTCACCCAACAGGGGAACACTGAAGCTTTCTTT
>TRBJ2-7|NA|TRBV9|NA
CASSVSDRSYEQYF
TGTGCCAGCAGCGTTAGTGACAGATCCTACGAGCAGTACTTC
>TRBJ2-7|NA|TRBV7-2|NA
CASSPRSGVHEQYF
TGTGCCAGCAGCCCGCGATCGGGGGTCCACGAGCAGTACTTC
>TRBJ1-1|NA|TRBV6-2/TRBV6-3|NA
CASSYSYRNTEAFF
TGTGCCAGCAGTTACTCTTACAGGAACACTGAAGCTTTCTTT
>TRBJ1-2|NA|TRBV20-1|NA
CSARDKGSYTF
TGCAGTGCGAGGGACAAGGGGAGCTACACCTTC
>TRBJ1-3|NA|TRBV6-5|NA
CASTEGVPGNTIYF
TGTGCCAGCACCGAAGGGGTCCCTGGAAACACCATATATTTT
>TRBJ2-7|TRBD1|TRBV7-2|NA
CASSEAPGQGLSYEQYF
TGTGCCAGCTCCGAGGCGCCAGGACAGGGGTTATCCTACGAGCAGTACTTC
>TRBJ1-1|NA|TRBV20-1|NA
CSASGRDSMNTEAFF
TGCAGTGCTAGTGGTAGGGACTCCATGAACACTGAAGCTTTCTTT
>TRBJ1-1|NA|TRBV6-2/TRBV6-3|NA
CASSIRGAMNTEAFF
TGTGCCAGCAGTATCCGCGGGGCGATGAACACTGAAGCTTTCTTT
>TRBJ2-3|TRBD1|TRBV2|NA
CASTPIGTGTTDTQYF
TGTGCCAGCACCCCAATTGGGACAGGGACCACAGATACGCAGTATTTT
>TRBJ2-7|TRBD2|TRBV6-5|many
CASSYARGGYEQYF
TGTGCCAGCAGTTACGCTCGGGGGGGCTACGAGCAGTACTTC
>TRBJ2-3|NA|TRBV9|NA
CASSVAGDTQYF
TGTGCCAGCAGCGTAGCCGGGGATACGCAGTATTTT
>TRBJ1-3|TRBD1|TRBV11-2|few
CASSLGPQGFSGNTIYF
TGTGCCAGCAGCTTAGGACCACAGGGGTTCTCTGGAAACACCATATATTTT
>TRBJ2-1|TRBD2|TRBV7-6|NA
CASSFDAGGLYNEQFF
TGTGCCAGCAGCTTCGATGCGGGGGGCCTGTACAATGAGCAGTTCTTC
>TRBJ2-2|TRBD1|TRBV10-3|NA
CAISPQGDTGELFF
TGTGCCATCAGTCCCCAGGGGGACACCGGGGAGCTGTTTTTT
>TRBJ2-7|NA|TRBV10-2|NA
CASSVTDYEQYF
TGCGCCAGCAGTGTTACAGACTACGAGCAGTACTTC
>TRBJ1-4|TRBD1|TRBV7-9|once
CASSFGQGATNEKLFF
TGTGCCAGCAGCTTCGGACAGGGTGCAACTAATGAAAAACTGTTTTTT
>TRBJ1-1|TRBD1|TRBV7-9|NA
CASSLGGGQGGDEAFF
TGTGCCAGCAGCTTAGGAGGGGGACAGGGGGGAGATGAAGCTTTCTTT
>TRBJ2-3|NA|TRBV24-1|NA
CATSDRTDTQYF
TGTGCCACCAGTGACCGGACAGATACGCAGTATTTT
>TRBJ2-5|NA|TRBV4-1|NA
CASRSSVQETQYF
TGCGCCAGCAGGTCTAGTGTTCAAGAGACCCAGTACTTC
>TRBJ2-3|TRBD1|TRBV24-1|NA
CATSAGQGRTDTQYF
TGTGCCACCAGCGCTGGACAGGGGCGCACAGATACGCAGTATTTT
>TRBJ1-3|NA|TRBV10-3|NA
CAISETTIRVSGNTIYF
TGTGCCATCAGTGAGACGACGATCAGGGTCTCTGGAAACACCATATATTTT
>TRBJ1-3|TRBD1|TRBV6-6|NA
CAIRGPGNTIYF
TGTGCCATCAGGGGGCCTGGAAACACCATATATTTT
>TRBJ2-2|NA|TRBV6-2/TRBV6-3|few
CASSYDLLQGMAGELFF
TGTGCCAGCAGTTACGACTTATTACAGGGAATGGCCGGGGAGCTGTTTTTT